This T cell receptor beta chain is drawn from a study of esophageal squamous cell carcinoma under preoperative chemotherapy. The wider study: Both tumor-infiltrating lymphocytes and peripheral blood T cells were profiled.

CDR1 is SGHNT, CDR2 YENEEA, per germline. The CDR3 is made up of 17 amino acids. Trimming removed 3 bases from V and 12 bases from J; junction bases left unmatched: 19. The time point is: after preoperative PTX-NDP chemotherapy. Each CDR3 protein is one row after TCRdb ran MiXCR on the PCR reads. There are roughly 30,000 distinct CDR3 sequences in the sample; less than 65% occur only once, and roughly 20% lies in the top ten. This receptor was obtained from a human donor with esophageal squamous cell carcinoma. The donor label of this sample is uncertain. The sample was collected from a patient given preoperative chemotherapy. The chain has TRBV11-3 and TRBJ2-3, with TRBD1 matching over 9 bases. CDR3 in DNA: TGTGCCAGCAGCTTCGAAGCCGGGACAGGGAACCAAGAGACCCAGTATTTT. It specifies CASSFEAGTGNQETQYF.